This T cell receptor beta chain emerged from a study of shared clonotypes between healthy human individuals. Germline lookup yields CDR1 SGHRS and CDR2 YFSETQ. Trimming took 2 bases from V and 5 from J; bases not matched to a gene: 5. The CDR3 spans 15 residues. Clones were sequenced by immunoSEQ multiplex PCR, and TCRdb holds only the in-frame ones, with some missing. The sample records roughly 500,000 clones, roughly 77% being singletons. This chain uses TRBV5-1 with TRBJ2-7; 12 bases map to TRBD2. This sequence was found in a woman aged 40-49 years in good health. Some clones in this sample may be carry-over from other donors' samples. The sample comprised PBMCs. The CDR3 protein is CASSFGLAGTHEQYF. CDR3 DNA sequence: TGCGCCAGCAGCTTCGGACTAGCGGGAACCCACGAGCAGTACTTC.